This T cell receptor (beta chain) is from a study of blood T cells in healthy people across ages. Study conclusions and caveats: Naive T cell percentage by flow cytometry tracked strongly with beta diversity. Measured against age, TCR beta diversity per million T cells decreased in a roughly linear manner. Unknown CMV status may confound age-related changes in expanded clones.

A remark on this clonotype: Its antigen is unknown.

A J-beta primer mix and a sample-barcoded 5' primer were used in a second PCR of about 7 to 12 cycles. A template-switch adaptor with 12 random nucleotides tagged each cDNA molecule. MiXCR, run by TCRdb on the 5' RACE reads, gives a single entry per CDR3 protein. The sample records about a million distinct CDR3 sequences, about two fifths being singletons. This sequence originates from a man younger than 35 in good health. Sample: blood.

The CDR3 sequence is CSARPTGGRRIYGYTF. CDR3 sequence (DNA): TGCAGTGCTAGACCGACAGGGGGCAGACGCATCTATGGCTACACCTTC. The chain couples TRBV20-1 to TRBJ1-2; 10 bases map to TRBD1. The junction had 10 bases not matched to a gene; V was cut back by 2 bases and J by 4 bases. The CDR3 contains 16 residues. Germline values: CDR1 DFQATT, CDR2 SNEGSKA (reference sequence).